Each of the 31 T cell receptor beta chains below was sequenced from the same sample in a study of blood T cell repertoires in COVID-19. Data came from immunoSEQ multiplex PCR; TCRdb stores just in-frame clones and leaves some out. The sample carries about 250,000 clones, about 90% recorded once. Sequencing was done on a sample of PBMCs or T cells enriched from blood (not recorded which). The receptors come from a young woman who had recovered from COVID-19.

V gene TRBV21-1 combines with J gene TRBJ1-2; the listed D gene, TRBD1, was not tested against the DNA. TRBV21-1 is shown as a pseudogene. The CDR3 sequence is 20 residues long. The CDR3 sequence: CASSKILRGPFQTDNYGYTF. In DNA, the CDR3 is TGTGCCAGCAGCAAAATTCTGAGGGGGCCGTTTCAAACTGACAACTATGGCTACACCTTC.

This chain uses TRBV28 with TRBJ2-1; unclear D gene. V was cut by 4 bases and J by 10 bases, with 14 bases left in between. Germline V gives CDR1 MDHEN, CDR2 SYDVKM. The CDR3 consists of 13 residues. The CDR3 DNA follows: TGTGCCAGCAGTTCCGGAGCCCGGTTCGAGCAGTTCTTC. Translation: CASSSGARFEQFF.

The chain is built from TRBV27 and TRBJ1-2; tentative D call: TRBD1 (6 bases). Germline lookup yields CDR1 MNHEY and CDR2 SMNVEV (reference sequence). This CDR3 is built from 15 residues. V was cut by 8 bases and J by 5 bases, with 21 bases left in between. The CDR3 DNA reads TGTGCCAGCGCCGCCCTCCTGGGACAACCTTATGGCTACACCTTC. Residues: CASAALLGQPYGYTF.

This clone was detected a few times. The rearrangement links TRBV27 to TRBJ2-2, with D possibly matching TRBD2 (6 bases). This CDR3 comprises 15 residues. The germline V and J ends were trimmed by 4 bases and 5 bases, with 14 bases remaining between them. Germline V lookup: CDR1 MNHEY, CDR2 SMNVEV (reference sequence). The CDR3 coding sequence is TGTGCCAGCAGTTGGGGAGGCCTAAATACCGGGGAGCTGTTTTTT. Translating it yields CASSWGGLNTGELFF.

This clone was observed a handful of times. Written as DNA, the CDR3 is TGTGCCAGCAGTGAAGGGGGCTGGCTGGAGCAGTACTTC. This gives the protein CASSEGGWLEQYF. The V gene is TRBV2, the J gene TRBJ2-7; maybe TRBD1 (5 bases). Trimming removed 1 base at V and 7 bases at J, with 11 bases between. This CDR3 spans 13 amino acids. Per the germline V gene, CDR1 is SNHLY and CDR2 is FYNNEI.

This clone was counted a single time. The chain is built from TRBV4-1 and TRBJ2-7; D unresolved. The CDR3 spans 14 residues. Trimming removed 2 bases from V and 4 bases from J, with 12 bases in between. Germline CDR1 reads MGHRA; CDR2 reads YSYEKL. This CDR3 reads CASSQQFAAYEQYF. Written as DNA, the CDR3 is TGCGCCAGCAGCCAACAATTTGCGGCGTACGAGCAGTACTTC.

The chain combines TRBV5-6 with TRBJ2-3, with 7 bases aligning to TRBD1. The CDR3 runs to 14 residues. The junction had 4 bases not matched to a gene; V was cut back by 1 base and J by 5 bases. CDR1 is SGHDT and CDR2 is YYEEEE in the germline V gene. CDR3 in amino acids: CASSLPRGRDTQYF. CDR3 in DNA: TGTGCCAGCAGCTTGCCTAGGGGGCGAGATACGCAGTATTTT.

The V gene is TRBV28, the J gene TRBJ1-1; 11 bases are a match to TRBD1. Germline lookup yields CDR1 MDHEN and CDR2 SYDVKM. The CDR3 loop spans 15 amino acids. J was trimmed by 5 bases and V by 6 bases; bases with no gene match: 8. CDR3 loop: CASSRDRGEYTEAFF. CDR3 coding DNA: TGTGCCAGCAGCCGGGACAGGGGGGAATATACTGAAGCTTTCTTT.

This sequence joins TRBV5-1 and TRBJ2-1, with D uncertain. This CDR3 comprises 14 residues. Looked up from germline, CDR1 is SGHRS and CDR2 is YFSETQ. Deletions cut 4 bases from V and 4 bases from J, with 12 bases between. The CDR3, as DNA: TGCGCCAGCAGCACTGGGCCGAAATACAATGAGCAGTTCTTC. This translates into CASSTGPKYNEQFF.

The V and J genes are TRBV3-1 (or the pseudogene TRBV3-2) and TRBJ2-3; D may be TRBD1 (5 bases). Germline CDR1 reads LGHDT; CDR2 reads YNNKEL (reference sequence). V lost 4 bases to trimming and J lost 2 bases, with 19 bases between them. This CDR3 comprises 17 residues. The CDR3 coding sequence is TGTGCCAGCAGCCCTTTACCTGGCAGGGTAGACACAGATACGCAGTATTTT. Translation gives CASSPLPGRVDTDTQYF.

Worth noting for this clone: Other DNA sequences within the sample encode an identical CDR3. The chain employs TRBV5-1 and TRBJ1-5, with D uncertain. Germline V CDR1 and CDR2: SGHRS, YFSETQ. CDR3 length equals 14 residues. Trimming pared 0 bases from V and 3 bases from J, leaving 7 bases between. This chain's CDR3 is CASSLGGSNQPQHF. In DNA form, the CDR3 reads TGCGCCAGCAGCTTGGGAGGATCCAATCAGCCCCAGCATTTT. Full variable domain (missing parts from reference TRBV5-1 and TRBJ1-5): KAGVTQTPRYLIKTRGQQVTLSCSPISGHRSVSWYQQTPGQGLQFLFEYFSETQRNKGNFPGRFSGRQFSNSRSEMNVSTLELGDSALYLCASSLGGSNQPQHFGDGTRLSIL.

The rearrangement uses TRBV6-9 and TRBJ2-7; no clear D. V shed 3 bases and J shed 3 bases, with 15 bases lying between them. The CDR3 loop spans 15 amino acids. Germline V gene data show CDR1 as MNHGY and CDR2 as SVAAGI. This CDR3 reads CASSYDLSYYYEQYF. The CDR3, as DNA: TGTGCCAGCAGTTACGACCTCAGCTACTACTACGAGCAGTACTTC.

The V and J genes are TRBV3-1 (or the pseudogene TRBV3-2) and TRBJ1-5; TRBD1 matches 8 bases. From germline, CDR1 is LGHDT and CDR2 YNNKEL (reference sequence). This CDR3 has 14 amino acids. Unmatched junction bases numbered 6, after V lost 4 bases and J lost 7 bases. The CDR3, as DNA: TGTGCCAGCAGCCCACAGACAGGGGAGCAGCCCCAGCATTTT. It specifies CASSPQTGEQPQHF.

The chain recombines TRBV7-8 with TRBJ1-2; 9 bases align to TRBD1. The V gene end was trimmed by 4 bases and the J gene end by 5 bases; junction bases not matched to a gene: 11. The CDR3 is 16 residues long. Germline V gene data show CDR1 as SGHVS and CDR2 as FQNEAQ. Here the CDR3 DNA reads TGTGCCAGCAGCTCCCTACCCGGGACAGGGCGATATGGCTACACCTTC. Translated, it gives CASSSLPGTGRYGYTF.

The J gene is TRBJ1-1, the V gene TRBV18, with 8 bases that match TRBD1. Germline loops: CDR1 KGHSH, CDR2 LQKENI. J was trimmed by 6 bases and V by 4 bases; bases with no gene match: 7. This CDR3 is 14 amino acids long. CDR3 sequence reads: CASSLDRGIAEAFF. For the CDR3, the DNA is TGTGCCAGCTCACTCGACAGGGGAATAGCTGAAGCTTTCTTT.

Here the CDR3 DNA reads TGTGCCAGCAGCCCTGAGATCTTGTATGGCTACACCTTC. Its translation: CASSPEILYGYTF. V gene TRBV7-9 combines with J gene TRBJ1-2; D uncertain. The V end was cut by 5 bases, the J end by 5 bases, with 12 bases between. This CDR3 has 13 amino acids. The germline CDR1 and CDR2 sequences are SEHNR and FQNEAQ (reference sequence).

In regard to this clone: Relative to the germline gene, one junction end is altered; a read error may explain this. CDR3 sequence reads: CASSPGTAESSAF. DNA of the CDR3: TGTGCCAGCTCACCAGGGACAGCCGAATCTAGCGCCTTC. V is TRBV18 and J is TRBJ1-2, with 7 bases lining up with TRBD1. Germline loops: CDR1 KGHSH, CDR2 LQKENI. The CDR3 is 13 residues long.

The chain combines TRBV6-5 with TRBJ2-1, with D tentatively TRBD2 (5 bases). Trimming left V 2 bases short and J 0 bases short, with 11 bases between. The CDR3 covers 16 residues. CDR1 MNHEY and CDR2 SVGAGI come from the germline V gene. CDR3 in DNA: TGTGCCAGCAGTTACCGGGAAACAAGCTCCTACAATGAGCAGTTCTTC. Protein sequence: CASSYRETSSYNEQFF.

This clone is a singleton in its sample. This chain uses TRBV28 with TRBJ1-4; D not certain. Trimming removed 5 bases from V and 12 bases from J, with 13 bases in between. Germline loops: CDR1 MDHEN, CDR2 SYDVKM. CDR3 length equals 12 residues. CDR3 region: CASSRLMMELFF. The CDR3 coding sequence is TGTGCCAGCAGTCGACTAATGATGGAACTGTTTTTT.

J is TRBJ2-1 and V is TRBV7-2, with D perhaps matching TRBD2 (5 bases). The germline CDR1 and CDR2 sequences are SGHTA and FQGNSA. The V and J ends lost 6 bases and 14 bases respectively, with 20 bases between them. This CDR3 spans 13 amino acids. CDR3 bases: TGTGCCAGCAGTTCTCCCATTCCGGGAATAAAGTTCTTC. This encodes CASSSPIPGIKFF.

This sequence joins TRBV2 and TRBJ1-4; D is perhaps TRBD1 (6 bases). In germline, CDR1 is SNHLY, CDR2 FYNNEI. Trimming removed 9 bases from V and 4 bases from J, with 9 bases in between. This CDR3 has 12 amino acids. CDR3 in DNA: TGTGCCAGTAGGGGGGGTAATGAAAAACTGTTTTTT. It specifies CASRGGNEKLFF.

The gene calls are TRBV6-5 and TRBJ2-3, with D hard to call. V lost 8 bases to trimming and J lost 5 bases, with 17 bases between them. Germline loops: CDR1 MNHEY, CDR2 SVGAGI. The CDR3 contains 14 residues. The CDR3 DNA reads TGTGCCAGCTCAGAGGTGGTTCAGAAAGATACGCAGTATTTT. Protein sequence: CASSEVVQKDTQYF.

This clone turned up a few times. J is TRBJ1-4 and V is TRBV19, with TRBD1 matching over 11 bases. The CDR3 is 15 amino acids. J lost 7 bases, V lost 3 bases, and 4 bases had no gene match. CDR1 LNHDA and CDR2 SQIVND come from the germline V gene (reference sequence). The CDR3, as DNA: TGTGCCAGTAGTATTGGACAGGGGGCTTTTGAAAAACTGTTTTTT. This translates into CASSIGQGAFEKLFF.

The chain combines TRBV9 with TRBJ1-2, with TRBD1 as a possible D gene (6 bases). Trimming removed 2 bases at V and 6 bases at J, with 8 bases between. The CDR3 contains 12 residues. Germline V gene sequence: CDR1 SGDLS, CDR2 YYNGEE. The chain's CDR3 is CASSVTGNGYTF. CDR3 nucleotides: TGTGCCAGCAGCGTTACAGGGAATGGCTACACCTTC.

The rearrangement uses TRBV12-3 or TRBV12-4 and TRBJ1-3; D is unresolved. V was trimmed by 2 bases and J by 9 bases, leaving 5 bases between them. The CDR3 loop spans 11 amino acids. The CDR3 reads CASSLFGTIYF. The CDR3 DNA reads TGTGCCAGCAGTTTATTCGGCACCATATATTTT.

The rearrangement links TRBV7-9 to TRBJ1-1, with D possibly matching TRBD1 (5 bases). CDR1 and CDR2 (germline): SEHNR, FQNEAQ (reference sequence). V lost 5 bases to trimming and J lost 8 bases, with 9 bases between them. The CDR3 runs 11 residues. CDR3 region: CASSTKGEAFF. The CDR3 DNA sequence: TGTGCCAGCAGCACCAAGGGGGAAGCTTTCTTT. The whole variable domain, remainder taken from reference TRBV7-9 and TRBJ1-1, is DTGVSQNPRHKITKRGQNVTFRCDPISEHNRLYWYRQTLGQGPEFLTYFQNEAQLEKSRLLSDRFSAERPKGSFSTLEIQRTEQGDSAMYLCASSTKGEAFFGQGTRLTVV.

The chain joins TRBV10-3 to TRBJ2-3, with 9 bases fitting TRBD2. Germline V gives CDR1 ENHRY, CDR2 SYGVKD. The CDR3 runs 18 residues. V was clipped by 0 bases and J by 0 bases; unmatched bases: 7. As DNA, the CDR3 is TGTGCCATCAGTGAGTCTTATACTAGCGGGCCGAGCACAGATACGCAGTATTTT. As protein: CAISESYTSGPSTDTQYF.

The chain employs TRBV4-2 and TRBJ2-2; possible D gene TRBD1, 6 bases. CDR1 is LGHNA and CDR2 is YNFKEQ in the germline V gene. The CDR3 consists of 17 residues. V lost 3 bases and J 5 bases, leaving 19 bases between the germline ends. CDR3 DNA: TGTGCCAGCAGCCACCGAGGGGCCACAGGGTTTACCGGGGAGCTGTTTTTT. Its protein is CASSHRGATGFTGELFF.

The chain carries TRBV12-5 and TRBJ2-3, with unresolved D. This CDR3 is 14 amino acids long. Trimming took off 1 base at V and 6 bases at J, with 11 bases between the two ends. Germline CDR1 reads LGHNT; CDR2 reads FRNRAP. The CDR3 spells CASGLGGSSDTQYF. The CDR3 bases are TGTGCTAGTGGTTTGGGTGGTAGCTCGGATACGCAGTATTTT.

V gene TRBV29-1 combines with J gene TRBJ2-7, with 7 bases lining up with TRBD1. This CDR3 comprises 13 residues. Per germline, CDR1 SQVTM and CDR2 ANQGSEA. Germline trimming cut 4 bases from V and 0 bases from J; bases unmatched to any gene: 3. The CDR3 DNA is TGCAGCGTTGCGTGGGACAGCTCCTACGAGCAGTACTTC. This sequence encodes CSVAWDSSYEQYF.

The rearrangement joins TRBV5-1 to TRBJ2-7; D is ambiguous. The CDR3 spans 13 residues. Germline CDR1 is SGHRS and CDR2 is YFSETQ. Trimming removed 2 bases at V and 1 base at J, with 7 bases between. CDR3: CASSFPGSYEQYF. In nucleotides, the CDR3 is TGCGCCAGCAGCTTCCCCGGTTCCTACGAGCAGTACTTC.